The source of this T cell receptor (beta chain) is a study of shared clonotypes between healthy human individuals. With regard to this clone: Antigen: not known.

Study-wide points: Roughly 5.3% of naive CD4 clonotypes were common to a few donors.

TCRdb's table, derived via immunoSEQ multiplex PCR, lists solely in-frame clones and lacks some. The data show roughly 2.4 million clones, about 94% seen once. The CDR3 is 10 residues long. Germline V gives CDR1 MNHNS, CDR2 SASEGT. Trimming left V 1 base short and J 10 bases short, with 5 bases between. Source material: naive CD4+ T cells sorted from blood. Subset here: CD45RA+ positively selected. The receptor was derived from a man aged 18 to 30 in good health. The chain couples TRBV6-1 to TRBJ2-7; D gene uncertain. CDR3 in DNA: TGTGCCAGCAGTGAAGTTTTACAGTACTTC. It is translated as CASSEVLQYF.